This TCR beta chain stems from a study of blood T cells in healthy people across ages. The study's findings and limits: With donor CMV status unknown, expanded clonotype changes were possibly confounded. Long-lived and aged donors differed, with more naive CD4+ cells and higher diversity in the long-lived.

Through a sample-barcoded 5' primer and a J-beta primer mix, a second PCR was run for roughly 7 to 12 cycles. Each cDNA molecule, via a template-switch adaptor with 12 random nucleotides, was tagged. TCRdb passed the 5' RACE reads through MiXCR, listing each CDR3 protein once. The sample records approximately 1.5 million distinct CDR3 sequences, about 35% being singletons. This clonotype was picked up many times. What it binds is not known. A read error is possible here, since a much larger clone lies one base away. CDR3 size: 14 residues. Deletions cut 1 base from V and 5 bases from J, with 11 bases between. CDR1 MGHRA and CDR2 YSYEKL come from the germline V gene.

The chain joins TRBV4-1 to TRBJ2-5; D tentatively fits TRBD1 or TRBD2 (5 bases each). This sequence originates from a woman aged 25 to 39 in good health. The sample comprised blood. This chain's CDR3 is CASSQARGRETQYF. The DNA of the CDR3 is TGCGCCAGCAGCCAAGCGAGGGGCCGGGAGACCCAGTACTTC.